This T cell receptor (beta chain) was found in a study of T cell repertoires in cytomegalovirus infection. Study summary: CMV epitopes in the study were HLA-C-restricted (recently identified) and HLA-B-restricted (well studied). CMV infection plus the matching HLA type was flagged by public TCR beta signatures.

As for this clonotype: Antigen unknown.

Trimming removed 2 bases from V and 3 bases from J, with 11 bases in between. CDR1 LGHNA and CDR2 YSLEER come from the germline V gene. This CDR3 spans 15 amino acids. Points from the study as a whole: Dominating the ex vivo response were TCR beta clonotypes that were CMV-specific and HLA-C-restricted. The study identified carriers of CMV plus the relevant HLA from cumulative public TCR beta family frequency.

TCRdb redid the calling of the reads with MiXCR, one entry per CDR3 protein. The sample has about 350,000 distinct CDR3 sequences; about a third are singletons. Sample: cultured PBMCs, taken from culture after CMV antigen stimulation. The receptor's source is a human donor in good health (CMV status not recorded). Some clones in this sample may be carry-over from other donors' samples. The chain is built from TRBV4-3 and TRBJ2-1, with D tentatively TRBD1 (5 bases). CDR3 sequence: CASSQLSDSYNEQFF. CDR3 bases: TGCGCCAGCAGCCAACTTTCTGACAGCTACAATGAGCAGTTCTTC.